Listed below are T cell receptor beta chains from one sample, sequenced in a study of spatial heterogeneity in lung cancer. TCRdb re-derived calls from the 5' RACE reads in MiXCR, one entry per CDR3 protein. Of 40,000 to 50,000 distinct CDR3 sequences detected, approximately 14% appear once; the ten largest clones hold 50% to 65%. The sequencing here drew on PBMCs, taken at surgery. The receptors were sampled from a male donor with early-stage non-small cell lung cancer. CDR3s include the opening cysteine and the closing phenylalanine or tryptophan. Each record gives: J gene, V gene, CDR3 protein.

TRBJ1-1,TRBV6-6,CASSTDGAFF
TRBJ1-5,TRBV5-6,CASSPGGGQPQHF
TRBJ2-3,TRBV6-6,CASSWAGLTDTQYF
TRBJ1-2,TRBV5-1,CASSLEQRRHGYTF
TRBJ1-2,TRBV28,CASSPRQVYGYTF
TRBJ2-1,TRBV11-2,CASSFSRGDNEQFF
TRBJ2-3,TRBV5-1,CASSLDGTSTDTQYF
TRBJ1-5,TRBV3-1,CASSQDWGRTQHF
TRBJ2-3,TRBV9,CASSAVQGPPLDTQYF
TRBJ1-2,TRBV5-1,CASSTAPLSGYTF
TRBJ2-2,TRBV15,CATRGQVYTGELFF
TRBJ1-1,TRBV20-1,CSPAQGARITEAFF
TRBJ2-3,TRBV20-1,CSASLVAGAGDTQYF
TRBJ1-4,TRBV12-3/TRBV12-4,CASSFGGPSEKLFF
TRBJ2-7,TRBV20-1,CSARGSGSNSYEQYF
TRBJ1-1,TRBV7-2,CASSLVGQGTTEAFF
TRBJ2-7,TRBV20-1,CSAAGQGNTYEQYF
TRBJ2-3,TRBV10-3,CAIRDRGAIDTQYF
TRBJ2-5,TRBV9,CASSRRGEETQYF
TRBJ2-3,TRBV7-2,CASSLMETDTQYF
TRBJ1-3,TRBV9,CASSVTSSSGNTIYF
TRBJ1-1,TRBV18,CASSPTGPEAFF
TRBJ2-5,TRBV6-1,CASGVKGEETQYF
TRBJ1-4,TRBV6-5,CATRGQDAAPGSEKLFF
TRBJ2-7,TRBV20-1,CSANALAGPSYEQYF
TRBJ2-5,TRBV7-2,CASSYQRGGETQYF
TRBJ2-7,TRBV7-2,CASSSSGSRSYEQYF
TRBJ1-6,TRBV6-5,CASSYSPGTSSPLHF
TRBJ2-7,TRBV29-1,CSVILVGVAYEQYF
TRBJ2-2,TRBV7-2,CASSFSGGMNTGELFF
TRBJ1-2,TRBV12-3/TRBV12-4,CASSFSKRGYTF
TRBJ2-7,TRBV25-1,CASSYGGGYEQYF
TRBJ2-1,TRBV27,CASSLSSSGSSYNEQFF
TRBJ2-1,TRBV29-1,CSVEHPGGSSAYNEQFF
TRBJ1-3,TRBV4-1,CASSQEVRRSRGNTIYF
TRBJ1-4,TRBV7-9,CASSKPGHRQDEKLFF